The 13 T cell receptor beta chains below all came from one sample that was sequenced in a study of control samples from healthy donors and cancer patients. TCRdb's table, derived via immunoSEQ multiplex PCR, lists solely in-frame clones and lacks some. Of about 230,000 clones listed, roughly four fifths are singletons. Sequenced sample: PBMCs. Receptor source: a woman aged 60-70 years with lung cancer.

The genes are TRBV7-9 and TRBJ1-1; D is possibly TRBD1 (5 bases). The V end was cut by 5 bases, the J end by 2 bases, with 18 bases between. This CDR3 is built from 16 residues. The V gene's germline CDR1 is SEHNR and CDR2 FQNEAQ (reference sequence). The CDR3 region is CASSPNQRGINTEAFF. In DNA, the CDR3 is TGTGCCAGCAGCCCGAACCAAAGGGGTATTAACACTGAAGCTTTCTTT.

The chain carries TRBV19 and TRBJ2-1, with D unclear. V was pared by 2 bases and J by 8 bases, with 10 bases between. This CDR3 region has 13 residues. From germline, CDR1 is LNHDA and CDR2 SQIVND (reference sequence). CDR3: CASSIQLLHEQFF. In DNA form, the CDR3 reads TGTGCCAGTAGTATACAGCTCCTGCATGAGCAGTTCTTC.

The J gene is TRBJ2-6, the V gene TRBV5-1; 7 bases line up with TRBD1. With V trimmed by 0 bases and J by 0 bases, 3 bases remained unmatched. CDR1 SGHRS and CDR2 YFSETQ come from the germline V gene. The CDR3 has 17 amino acids. The CDR3 sequence: CASSLEGQPSGANVLTF. The CDR3 DNA follows: TGCGCCAGCAGCTTGGAGGGACAGCCCTCTGGGGCCAACGTCCTGACTTTC.

The V call is TRBV14, the J call TRBJ2-1, with D maybe TRBD2 (5 bases). Germline V CDR1 and CDR2: SGHDN, FVKESK. V lost 6 bases and J lost 8, with 11 bases in between. CDR3 length: 12 residues. For the CDR3, the DNA is TGTGCCAGCAGTCCAGGACTCCATGAGCAGTTCTTC. Protein sequence: CASSPGLHEQFF.

This chain joins TRBV7-9 and TRBJ1-3, with D unresolved. The V gene lost 11 bases and the J gene lost 0 bases, with 11 bases spanning the gap. Germline loops: CDR1 SEHNR, CDR2 FQNEAQ (reference sequence). This CDR3 has 13 amino acids. CDR3 residues: CAGKLSSGNTIYF. In DNA form, the CDR3 reads TGTGCCGGAAAGCTGAGCTCTGGAAACACCATATATTTT.

The sample holds a few counts of this clone. The chain couples TRBV28 to TRBJ2-1, with 8 bases matching TRBD2. CDR1 is MDHEN, CDR2 SYDVKM, per germline. The CDR3 is made up of 14 amino acids. Germline trimming cut 10 bases from V and 7 bases from J; bases unmatched to any gene: 12. CDR3 in DNA: TGTGCCACCAGAAGGAGTAGCGGGGAGAATGAGCAGTTCTTC. Protein product: CATRRSSGENEQFF. Supplemented by reference TRBV28 and TRBJ2-1, the full variable domain reads DVKVTQSSRYLVKRTGEKVFLECVQDMDHENMFWYRQDPGLGLRLIYFSYDVKMKEKGDIPEGYSVSREKKERFSLILESASTNQTSMYLCATRRSSGENEQFFGPGTRLTVL.

The CDR3 DNA follows: TGTGCCAGCAGCCAAGACCAAGTAGCCAAAAACATTCAGTACTTC. Translation: CASSQDQVAKNIQYF. The J gene is TRBJ2-4, the V gene TRBV3-1 (or the pseudogene TRBV3-2); no definite D call. The CDR3 is 15 residues long. The germline gives CDR1 LGHDT, CDR2 YNNKEL (reference sequence). The V end was cut by 0 bases, the J end by 0 bases, with 6 bases between.

The chain joins TRBV19 to TRBJ1-2; the D is unclear. The germline V gene has CDR1 LNHDA and CDR2 SQIVND (reference sequence). The CDR3 is 14 amino acids. Trimming cost V 6 bases and J 2 bases, with 13 bases left between them. The CDR3 sequence: CASSIDKGNYGYTF. The DNA for the CDR3 is TGTGCCAGTAGCATCGACAAAGGGAACTATGGCTACACCTTC.

The chain recombines TRBV5-6 with TRBJ1-1; D unclear. The length of the CDR3 is 16 residues. V lost 1 base to trimming and J lost 4 bases, with 17 bases between them. CDR1 is SGHDT, CDR2 YYEEEE, per germline. This CDR3 is CASSLYQSRRVTEAFF. The DNA for the CDR3 is TGTGCCAGCAGCTTGTATCAAAGTCGGCGGGTCACTGAAGCTTTCTTT.

This clone has at least ten counts. The chain is built from TRBV13 and TRBJ2-1; 9 bases fit TRBD2. The CDR3 runs to 15 residues. Germline V CDR1 and CDR2: PRHDT, FYEKMQ (reference sequence). With 5 bases clipped from V and 4 bases from J, the junction kept 6 bases outside the gene matches. The CDR3 loop is CASSPSGGIYNEQFF. For the CDR3, the DNA is TGTGCCAGCAGCCCGAGCGGGGGGATATACAATGAGCAGTTCTTC.

The rearrangement uses TRBV24-1 and TRBJ2-1; 12 bases line up with TRBD2. CDR1 is KGHDR, CDR2 SFDVKD, per germline. The V gene end was trimmed by 6 bases and the J gene end by 0 bases; junction bases not matched to a gene: 5. The CDR3 extends over 17 amino acids. CDR3 sequence: CATSRASGRDSYNEQFF. The CDR3 DNA is TGTGCCACCAGTCGGGCTAGCGGGAGGGACTCCTACAATGAGCAGTTCTTC.

The chain couples TRBV5-1 to TRBJ2-3; D might be TRBD1 or TRBD2, each matching 5 bases. Per the germline V gene, CDR1 is SGHRS and CDR2 is YFSETQ. This CDR3 is built from 15 residues. V lost 2 bases and J lost 1, with 11 bases in between. CDR3 sequence: CASSFDGAGTDTQYF. The CDR3 DNA reads as TGCGCCAGCAGCTTCGACGGGGCGGGCACAGATACGCAGTATTTT.

The chain combines TRBV4-1 with TRBJ1-5; D might be TRBD1 (6 bases). The CDR3 contains 17 residues. CDR1 MGHRA and CDR2 YSYEKL come from the germline V gene. Between the trimmed V and J ends, which lost 2 bases and 2 bases, there was a span of 16 bases. The CDR3 coding sequence is TGCGCCAGCAGCCAAACCCGGGGGGGCGCGGGCAATCAGCCCCAGCATTTT. Translating it yields CASSQTRGGAGNQPQHF.